One sample yielded the 4 T cell receptor beta chains listed below, sequenced in a study of blood T cell repertoires in COVID-19. The data were produced by immunoSEQ multiplex PCR, yet TCRdb's version contains in-frame clones alone and is incomplete. The top ten hold over 2% of the sample, which has roughly 160,000 clones, about 87% seen once. The sequencing sample was made of peripheral blood. The receptors stem from a woman older than 75 with COVID-19, enrolled during active disease.

V is TRBV23-1 and J is TRBJ2-7; no clear D. TRBV23-1 is an ORF for which the function is uncertain. With 8 bases removed from V and 6 bases from J, the gap between germline ends came to 8 bases. The CDR3 is 10 residues long. CDR3 nucleotide sequence: TGCGCCAGCTCCGGGTCCGAGCAGTACTTC. Translating gives CASSGSEQYF.

The chain links TRBV27 to TRBJ1-1; 7 bases match TRBD1. V shed 5 bases and J 2 bases; nucleotides not matched to a gene: 5. The CDR3 length is 14 residues. The germline gives CDR1 MNHEY, CDR2 SMNVEV (reference sequence). CDR3: CASSITGVNTEAFF. CDR3 bases: TGTGCCAGCAGTATCACAGGGGTTAACACTGAAGCTTTCTTT.

This clone showed up just once. V usage is TRBV6-6 and J usage is TRBJ2-7; D is ambiguous. Germline V lookup: CDR1 MNHNY, CDR2 SVGAGI (reference sequence). CDR3 length: 16 amino acids. V lost 6 bases, J lost 0 bases, and 18 bases lay in between. The CDR3 DNA follows: TGTGCCAGCAGCAACACACCGGAGCGTAGCTCCTACGAGCAGTACTTC. As protein: CASSNTPERSSYEQYF.

The chain joins TRBV4-3 to TRBJ1-5; unclear D gene. The germline V and J ends were trimmed by 0 bases and 1 base, with 7 bases remaining between them. This CDR3 region has 15 residues. CDR1 is LGHNA and CDR2 is YSLEER in the germline V gene. The CDR3 protein is CASSQDVGSNQPQHF. CDR3 sequence (DNA): TGCGCCAGCAGCCAAGATGTGGGCAGCAATCAGCCCCAGCATTTT.